This TCR beta chain was identified in a study of T-cell reconstitution after alpha-beta-depleted transplantation in children. The authors prepared the TCRbeta library with unique molecular identifiers. Via MiXCR, TCRdb re-called the PCR reads, giving one row per CDR3 protein. This repertoire shows about 580,000 distinct CDR3 sequences, 23% found once; its top ten account for 12% to 15%. The CDR3 contains 14 residues. The V gene's germline CDR1 is SGHNT and CDR2 YENEEA. The V and J ends lost 5 bases and 1 base, in that order; junction bases with no gene match: 4. Study-wide results and limits: High day-60 TCRbeta diversity in some patients came from surviving recipient T cells and thymic progenitors. T-cell numbers and diversity, one year after transplant, stemmed largely from T cells that were newly produced. The origin of alpha-beta T cells about two months after transplant was reportedly several hundred expanded graft clones.

For this clonotype: Its antigen is not known.

Specimen: PBMCs, mostly from graft donor cells, collected 360 days after TCRalphabeta/CD19-depleted stem cell transplant. The receptor comes from a boy in the first two years of life who had a stem cell transplant for acute myeloid leukemia, so the T cells may come from the graft donor. The J gene is TRBJ2-5, the V gene TRBV11-3; TRBD2 matches 7 bases. The CDR3 nucleotides are TGTGCCAGCAGCGACGGGGGGAGCCAAGAGACCCAGTACTTC. This sequence encodes CASSDGGSQETQYF. Filled out from reference TRBV11-3 and TRBJ2-5, the complete variable domain reads EAGVVQSPRYKIIEKKQPVAFWCNPISGHNTLYWYLQNLGQGPELLIRYENEEAVDDSQLPKDRFSAERLKGVDSTLKIQPAELGDSAVYLCASSDGGSQETQYFGPGTRLLVL.